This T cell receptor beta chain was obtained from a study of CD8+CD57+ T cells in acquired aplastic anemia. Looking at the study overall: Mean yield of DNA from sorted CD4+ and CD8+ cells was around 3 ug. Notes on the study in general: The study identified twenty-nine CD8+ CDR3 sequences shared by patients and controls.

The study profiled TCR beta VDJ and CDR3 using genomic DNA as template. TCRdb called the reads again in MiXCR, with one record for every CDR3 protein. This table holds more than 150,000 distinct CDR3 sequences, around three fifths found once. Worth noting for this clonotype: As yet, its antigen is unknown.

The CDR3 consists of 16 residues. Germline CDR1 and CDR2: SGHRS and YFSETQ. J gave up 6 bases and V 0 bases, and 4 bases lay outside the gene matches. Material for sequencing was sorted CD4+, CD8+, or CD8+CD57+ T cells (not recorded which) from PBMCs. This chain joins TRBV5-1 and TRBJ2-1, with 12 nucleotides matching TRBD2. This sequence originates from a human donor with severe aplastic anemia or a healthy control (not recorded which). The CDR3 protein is CASSLALLAGGNEQFF. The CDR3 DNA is TGCGCCAGCAGCTTGGCCCTACTAGCGGGGGGCAATGAGCAGTTCTTC.